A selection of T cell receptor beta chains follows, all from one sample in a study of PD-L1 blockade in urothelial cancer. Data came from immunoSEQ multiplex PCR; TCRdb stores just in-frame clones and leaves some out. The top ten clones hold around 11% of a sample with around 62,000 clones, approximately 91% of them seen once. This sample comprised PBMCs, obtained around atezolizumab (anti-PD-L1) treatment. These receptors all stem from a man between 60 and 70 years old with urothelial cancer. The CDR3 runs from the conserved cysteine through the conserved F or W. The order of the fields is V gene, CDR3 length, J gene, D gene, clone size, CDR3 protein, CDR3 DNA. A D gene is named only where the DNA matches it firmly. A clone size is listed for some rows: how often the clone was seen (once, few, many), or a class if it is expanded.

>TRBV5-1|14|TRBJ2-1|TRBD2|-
CASSYSGGYNEQFF
TGCGCCAGCAGCTATAGCGGGGGATACAATGAGCAGTTCTTC
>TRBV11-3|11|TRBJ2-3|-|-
CASSFLDTQYF
TGTGCCAGCAGCTTCCTAGATACGCAGTATTTT
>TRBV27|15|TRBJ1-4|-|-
CASSFFSGSNEKLFF
TGTGCCAGCAGTTTCTTCAGCGGATCTAATGAAAAACTGTTTTTT
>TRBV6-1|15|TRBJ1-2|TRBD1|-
CASSSPTGGGAGYTF
TGTGCCAGCAGCTCTCCTACAGGGGGAGGTGCTGGCTACACCTTC
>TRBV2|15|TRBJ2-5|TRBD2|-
CASSDWGGLQETQYF
TGTGCCAGCAGTGATTGGGGGGGTCTTCAAGAGACCCAGTACTTC
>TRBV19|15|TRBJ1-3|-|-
CASSPQGYSGNTIYF
TGTGCCAGTAGCCCTCAGGGCTACTCTGGAAACACCATATATTTT
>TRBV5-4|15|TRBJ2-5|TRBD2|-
CASSLAGVPSETQYF
TGTGCCAGCAGCTTAGCGGGAGTTCCTTCTGAGACCCAGTACTTC
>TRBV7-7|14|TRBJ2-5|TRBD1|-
CASSSQGSVETQYF
TGTGCTAGCAGCTCACAGGGGTCTGTGGAGACCCAGTACTTC
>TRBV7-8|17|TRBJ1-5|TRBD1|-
CASSLAGGQGYDQPQHF
TGTGCCAGCAGCTTAGCCGGAGGACAGGGTTATGATCAGCCCCAGCATTTT
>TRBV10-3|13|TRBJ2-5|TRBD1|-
CAITRGLQETQYF
TGTGCCATCACCAGGGGGCTGCAAGAGACCCAGTACTTC
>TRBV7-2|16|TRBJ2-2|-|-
CASSLVGVTDTGELFF
TGTGCCAGCAGCTTAGTCGGGGTCACGGACACCGGGGAGCTGTTTTTT
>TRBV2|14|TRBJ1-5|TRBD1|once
CASSLQGRYQPQHF
TGTGCCAGCAGTCTACAGGGGAGGTATCAGCCCCAGCATTTT
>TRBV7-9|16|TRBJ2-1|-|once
CASSLGMATPYNEQFF
TGTGCCAGCAGCTTAGGAATGGCAACCCCCTACAATGAGCAGTTCTTC
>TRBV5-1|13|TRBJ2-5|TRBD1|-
CASSITGEETQYF
TGCGCCAGCAGCATAACAGGGGAGGAGACCCAGTACTTC
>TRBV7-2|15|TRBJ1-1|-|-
CASSFSGGGNTEAFF
TGTGCCAGCAGCTTTTCGGGGGGAGGGAACACTGAAGCTTTCTTT
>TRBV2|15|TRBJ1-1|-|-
CASRRPTGLDTEAFF
TGTGCCAGCAGGAGACCTACAGGGTTGGACACTGAAGCTTTCTTT
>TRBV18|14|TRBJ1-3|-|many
CASSPYSSGNTIYF
TGTGCCAGCTCACCATACAGCTCTGGAAACACCATATATTTT
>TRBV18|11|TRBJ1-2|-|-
CASSPDSGYTF
TGTGCCAGCTCACCAGACTCTGGCTACACCTTC
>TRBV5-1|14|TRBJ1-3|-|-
CASKDSEVGNTIYF
TGCGCCAGCAAGGACAGCGAGGTTGGAAACACCATATATTTT
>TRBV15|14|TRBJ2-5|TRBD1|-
CATVRDRDQETQYF
TGTGCCACCGTCAGGGACAGGGATCAAGAGACCCAGTACTTC
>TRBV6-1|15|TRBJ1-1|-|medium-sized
CASSEYRAGDFEAFF
TGTGCCAGCAGTGAATATCGGGCAGGGGATTTTGAAGCTTTCTTT
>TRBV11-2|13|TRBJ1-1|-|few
CASRFGQSTEAFF
TGTGCCAGCAGATTCGGACAATCCACTGAAGCTTTCTTT
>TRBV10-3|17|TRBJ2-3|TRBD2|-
CAISESVAGGFLDTQYF
TGTGCCATCAGTGAGTCGGTAGCGGGGGGCTTTTTAGATACGCAGTATTTT
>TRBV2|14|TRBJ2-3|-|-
CASSDQQGQDTQYF
TGTGCCAGCAGTGACCAGCAGGGGCAGGATACGCAGTATTTT
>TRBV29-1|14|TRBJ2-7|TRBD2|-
CSVEGRGRAYEQYF
TGCAGCGTTGAAGGCCGAGGGAGGGCCTACGAGCAGTACTTC
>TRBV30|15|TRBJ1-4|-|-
CAWNRRGATNEKLFF
TGTGCCTGGAACCGCAGGGGCGCAACTAATGAAAAACTGTTTTTT
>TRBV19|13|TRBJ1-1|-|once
CASSIAGSTEAFF
TGTGCCAGTAGTATAGCGGGTAGCACTGAAGCTTTCTTT
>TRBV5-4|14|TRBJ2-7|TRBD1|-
CASSLARGSREQYF
TGTGCCAGCAGCTTGGCCAGGGGGTCTAGAGAGCAGTACTTC
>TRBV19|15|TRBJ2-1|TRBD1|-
CATQGSGMGYNEQFF
TGTGCCACACAGGGGTCTGGGATGGGCTACAATGAGCAGTTCTTC
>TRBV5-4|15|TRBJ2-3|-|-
CASSPGGQGVNTQYF
TGTGCCAGCAGCCCTGGGGGGCAGGGGGTGAATACGCAGTATTTT
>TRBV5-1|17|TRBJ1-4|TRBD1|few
CASSLGTGGAPNEKLFF
TGCGCCAGCAGCTTGGGGACAGGGGGCGCCCCTAATGAAAAACTGTTTTTT
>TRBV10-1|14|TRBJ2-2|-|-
CASSEYKNTGELFF
TGCGCCAGCAGTGAATACAAGAACACCGGGGAGCTGTTTTTT
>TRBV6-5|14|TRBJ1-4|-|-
CASSYSGGDEKLFF
TGTGCCAGCAGTTACTCAGGGGGGGATGAAAAACTGTTTTTT
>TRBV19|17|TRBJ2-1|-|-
CASSIDSPRDSYNEQFF
TGTGCCAGTAGTATAGATAGTCCTAGAGATTCCTACAATGAGCAGTTCTTC
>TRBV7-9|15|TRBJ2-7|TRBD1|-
CASSSNSGQGNEQYF
TGTGCCAGCAGCTCAAATTCGGGACAGGGAAACGAGCAGTACTTC
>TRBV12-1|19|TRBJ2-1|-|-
CASSGPGLAGKTRTDEQFF
TGTGCCAGCAGCGGTCCGGGACTAGCGGGAAAGACAAGGACGGATGAGCAGTTCTTC
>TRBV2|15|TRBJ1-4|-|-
CASSKIQVSNEKLFF
TGTGCCAGCAGTAAAATACAGGTGTCTAATGAAAAACTGTTTTTT
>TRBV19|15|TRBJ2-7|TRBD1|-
CASSGQGEDFPQQYF
TGTGCCAGTAGCGGACAGGGGGAGGATTTTCCACAGCAGTACTTC
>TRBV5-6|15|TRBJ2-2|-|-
CASSLPGANTGELFF
TGTGCCAGCAGCTTACCGGGAGCTAACACCGGGGAGCTGTTTTTT
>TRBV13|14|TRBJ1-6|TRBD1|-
CASSQEGGRTPLHF
TGTGCCAGCAGCCAAGAAGGGGGCAGGACACCCCTCCACTTT
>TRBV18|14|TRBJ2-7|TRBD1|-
CASSPPAGGDEQYF
TGTGCCAGCTCACCACCGGCAGGGGGCGACGAGCAGTACTTC
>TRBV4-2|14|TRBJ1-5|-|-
CASSPSSGNQPQHF
TGTGCCAGCAGCCCCTCGTCGGGGAATCAGCCCCAGCATTTT
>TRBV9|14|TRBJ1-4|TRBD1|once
CASSVTGGNEKLFF
TGTGCCAGCAGCGTCACAGGGGGTAATGAAAAACTGTTTTTT
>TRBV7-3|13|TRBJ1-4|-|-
CASSPAFGEKLFF
TGTGCCAGCAGCCCCGCTTTCGGTGAAAAACTGTTTTTT
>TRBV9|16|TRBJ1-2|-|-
CASSEVVRQPNYGYTF
TGTGCCAGCAGCGAGGTAGTCCGACAACCTAACTATGGCTACACCTTC
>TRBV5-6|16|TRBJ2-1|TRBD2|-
CASTDPRRTSGNEQFF
TGTGCCAGTACAGACCCCCGGCGGACTAGCGGGAATGAGCAGTTCTTC
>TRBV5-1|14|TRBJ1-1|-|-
CASSSGQMNTEAFF
TGCGCCAGCAGCTCGGGACAAATGAACACTGAAGCTTTCTTT
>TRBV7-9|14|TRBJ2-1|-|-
CASSLTPSPNEQFF
TGTGCCAGCAGCTTAACCCCTAGTCCCAATGAGCAGTTCTTC
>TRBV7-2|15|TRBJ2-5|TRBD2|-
CASSLASGSQETQYF
TGTGCCAGCAGCTTAGCTAGCGGGAGTCAAGAGACCCAGTACTTC
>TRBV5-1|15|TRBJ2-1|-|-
CASSPSPIPDNEQFF
TGCGCCAGCAGCCCAAGCCCTATACCGGACAATGAGCAGTTCTTC
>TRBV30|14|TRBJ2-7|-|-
CAWRRDGSSYEQYF
TGTGCCTGGAGGCGGGACGGTAGCTCCTACGAGCAGTACTTC
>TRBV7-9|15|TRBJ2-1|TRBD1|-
CASSPTRDRENEQFF
TGTGCCAGCAGCCCCACTAGGGACAGGGAAAATGAGCAGTTCTTC
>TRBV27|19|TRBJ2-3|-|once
CASRSWDTGLSWGTDTQYF
TGTGCCAGCAGGTCTTGGGACACCGGCCTGTCCTGGGGGACAGATACGCAGTATTTT
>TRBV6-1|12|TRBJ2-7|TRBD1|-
CASCRTGREQYF
TGTGCCAGTTGCCGGACAGGGCGGGAGCAGTACTTC
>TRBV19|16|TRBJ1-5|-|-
CASSITPGASNQPQHF
TGTGCCAGTAGTATTACCCCAGGGGCGAGCAATCAGCCCCAGCATTTT
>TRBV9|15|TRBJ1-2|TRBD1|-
CASSEGATSNYGYTF
TGTGCCAGCAGCGAGGGGGCCACCTCTAACTATGGCTACACCTTC